This paragraph covers one TCR beta chain sequence. Its antigen is not known. The stimulus was an HIV-1 Gag 15-mer peptide pool, about 1 ug/peptide/mL. Sorting of responding CD4+ T cells relied on upregulated CD40 ligand together with CD69. This record comes from a study of persistence of HIV-infected CD4 T cells. Study-wide results and caveats: CMV- and Gag-responding cells had lower TCRbeta richness than CD3/CD28-responding cells.

Sequencing used immunoSEQ version 4 in survey mode. Here immunoSEQ multiplex PCR was the method, and the copy in TCRdb shows in-frame clones only, minus some. The data show 20,000 to 25,000 clones, around two thirds seen once. Germline V gene sequence: CDR1 SGHTA, CDR2 FQGTGA. The CDR3 has 15 residues. V was shortened by 1 base and J by 0 bases, with 6 bases between the two germline ends. The TCR originated in an adult man with HIV who was CMV-seropositive. Sample: CD4+ T cells sorted from PBMCs after roughly 17-hour stimulation, taken from a patient who received antiretroviral therapy. The rearrangement joins TRBV7-3 to TRBJ2-2, with a weak D call TRBD1 (5 bases). The CDR3 region is CASSLMGPNTGELFF. In nucleotides, the CDR3 is TGTGCCAGCAGCTTAATGGGGCCGAACACCGGGGAGCTGTTTTTT.